This entry features one TCR beta chain sequence. This sample also contains other DNA sequences that code for the same CDR3. Seattle researchers signed up patients amid active infection and tracked them longitudinally. The data originate from a study of blood T cell repertoires in COVID-19. Background on the study: Spain, Italy and the United States supplied samples that represented acute and convalescent COVID-19. From T cells, B-cell-depleted T cells, or PBMCs came the material, which was cDNA or gDNA.

Germline V gene sequence: CDR1 SGHTA, CDR2 FQGTGA. V was clipped by 3 bases and J by 0 bases, with 5 bases between them. This CDR3 has 13 amino acids. In the study's own analysis: Using reference gene primer amplification, nucleated cell counts were estimated. The repertoire was sequenced with immunoSEQ multiplex PCR; TCRdb's copy has only in-frame clones and lacks some. The V and J calls and clone size are taken from that table; D and trimming were inferred from the DNA. The sample holds under 400,000 clones, roughly 89% seen once. Sequencing was performed on peripheral blood. The TCR was taken from a woman aged 55-75 years with COVID-19, enrolled during active disease. V and J are TRBV7-3 and TRBJ1-1; D is undetermined. The CDR3, as DNA: TGTGCCAGCAGCTTGAGTATGAACACTGAAGCTTTCTTT. Translation: CASSLSMNTEAFF.